The rows below give T cell receptor beta chains drawn from one sample of a study of T and B cells in COVID-19 patients. Each CDR3 protein gets one entry after TCRdb re-called the multiplex PCR reads with MiXCR. This table holds 5,000 to 6,500 distinct CDR3 sequences, 25% to 35% found once. Material: blood. The source of these receptors is a human donor with active COVID-19. The donor label of this sample is uncertain. Both conserved end residues are part of each CDR3. Each record gives: clone size, V gene, J gene, D gene, CDR3 DNA, CDR3 protein. D genes are given only for firm matches. Rows give clone size only sometimes, using once, few, many, or a class for an expanded clone.

clone_size: medium-sized; v_call: TRBV29-1; j_call: TRBJ1-4; d_call: TRBD1; cdr3_nt: TGCAGCGCCTTGACCAAAACATTTACAGGGGGTGTCGATGAAAAACTGTTTTTT; cdr3_aa: CSALTKTFTGGVDEKLFF
clone_size: medium-sized; v_call: TRBV29-1; j_call: TRBJ2-1; d_call: .; cdr3_nt: TGCAGCGTTTCAGACGGGCTACTCTCCTACAATGAGCAGTTCTTC; cdr3_aa: CSVSDGLLSYNEQFF
clone_size: .; v_call: TRBV7-2; j_call: TRBJ2-7; d_call: .; cdr3_nt: TGTGCCAGCAGCTTAGAGACCGGCTACGAGCAGTACTTC; cdr3_aa: CASSLETGYEQYF
clone_size: .; v_call: TRBV15; j_call: TRBJ1-1; d_call: .; cdr3_nt: TGTGCCACCAGCAGAGTCAGGGGAGGTAATGAAGCTTTCTTT; cdr3_aa: CATSRVRGGNEAFF
clone_size: .; v_call: TRBV5-4; j_call: TRBJ2-5; d_call: TRBD2; cdr3_nt: TGTGCCAGCTCCGGGCGCGGGGGACGGACGTACCAAGAGACCCAGTACTTC; cdr3_aa: CASSGRGGRTYQETQYF
clone_size: medium-sized; v_call: TRBV5-4; j_call: TRBJ1-1; d_call: TRBD1; cdr3_nt: TGTGCCAGCAGCTTGGCTCAGGGGGCAGGTAACACTGAAGCTTTCTTT; cdr3_aa: CASSLAQGAGNTEAFF
clone_size: medium-sized; v_call: TRBV29-1; j_call: TRBJ1-2; d_call: .; cdr3_nt: TGCAGCGTTGAGGTGGGACAACAGGGCTACACCTTC; cdr3_aa: CSVEVGQQGYTF
clone_size: few; v_call: TRBV27; j_call: TRBJ1-1; d_call: .; cdr3_nt: TGTGCCAGCAATCGAGGAATCGGGCGACGGACTGAAGCTTTCTTT; cdr3_aa: CASNRGIGRRTEAFF
clone_size: medium-sized; v_call: TRBV11-3; j_call: TRBJ2-7; d_call: TRBD2; cdr3_nt: TGTGCCAGCAGCTTAGAGGGGCTAGCGGGAGTGGAATACGAGCAGTACTTC; cdr3_aa: CASSLEGLAGVEYEQYF
clone_size: .; v_call: TRBV13; j_call: TRBJ1-1; d_call: .; cdr3_nt: TGTGCCAGCAGCTTAAGGTTCCGGGCCGGGGGGACTGAAGCTTTCTTT; cdr3_aa: CASSLRFRAGGTEAFF
clone_size: .; v_call: TRBV18; j_call: TRBJ2-7; d_call: TRBD1; cdr3_nt: TGTGCCAGCTCCCGCTCCGGGACAGGATCCTACGAGCAGTACTTC; cdr3_aa: CASSRSGTGSYEQYF
clone_size: .; v_call: TRBV7-9; j_call: TRBJ1-6; d_call: .; cdr3_nt: TGTGCCAGCAGCCCGCGAGCCCAGGGAGGGAATTCACCCCTCCACTTT; cdr3_aa: CASSPRAQGGNSPLHF
clone_size: .; v_call: TRBV5-1; j_call: TRBJ2-1; d_call: .; cdr3_nt: TGCGCCAGCAGCAGGGAGCATGAGCAGTTCTTC; cdr3_aa: CASSREHEQFF
clone_size: .; v_call: TRBV11-3; j_call: TRBJ2-5; d_call: TRBD2; cdr3_nt: TGTGCCAGCAGCTCTAGCGGGGGGACTGGAGGCCGAAAGACCCAGTACTTC; cdr3_aa: CASSSSGGTGGRKTQYF
clone_size: .; v_call: TRBV6-5; j_call: TRBJ1-1; d_call: TRBD1; cdr3_nt: TGTGCCAGCAGTTACAGGGGAGACAGGGTTGTTGAAGCTTTCTTT; cdr3_aa: CASSYRGDRVVEAFF
clone_size: medium-sized; v_call: TRBV5-5; j_call: TRBJ2-3; d_call: TRBD2; cdr3_nt: TGTGCCAGCAGCGCTCGTCTAGCGGGCTACACAGATACGCAGTATTTT; cdr3_aa: CASSARLAGYTDTQYF
clone_size: few; v_call: TRBV5-1; j_call: TRBJ1-2; d_call: .; cdr3_nt: TGCGCCAGCAGCCCACAGGGTTCCTATGGCTACACCTTC; cdr3_aa: CASSPQGSYGYTF
clone_size: few; v_call: TRBV6-4; j_call: TRBJ1-4; d_call: .; cdr3_nt: TGTGCCAGCAGTAAAACGGGACCGAATGAAAAACTGTTTTTT; cdr3_aa: CASSKTGPNEKLFF
clone_size: medium-sized; v_call: TRBV7-2; j_call: TRBJ1-2; d_call: .; cdr3_nt: TGTGCCAGCAGCCCTGGGGGGGGGAGGCACTATGGCTACACCTTC; cdr3_aa: CASSPGGGRHYGYTF
clone_size: medium-sized; v_call: TRBV19; j_call: TRBJ1-5; d_call: .; cdr3_nt: TGTGCCAGTAGCGACAGGACGTATCAGCCCCAGCATTTT; cdr3_aa: CASSDRTYQPQHF
clone_size: medium-sized; v_call: TRBV29-1; j_call: TRBJ1-2; d_call: .; cdr3_nt: TGCAGCGTTGAAGAACCTGACAGTGGCGGCTACACCTTC; cdr3_aa: CSVEEPDSGGYTF
clone_size: .; v_call: TRBV12-3/TRBV12-4; j_call: TRBJ1-2; d_call: .; cdr3_nt: TGTGCCAGCAGCCTCCTCGTCGGGGGACATAATGGCTACACCTTC; cdr3_aa: CASSLLVGGHNGYTF
clone_size: .; v_call: TRBV6-5; j_call: TRBJ2-7; d_call: .; cdr3_nt: TGTGCCAGCAGACTTCAGGGTGGGTACGAGCAGTACTTC; cdr3_aa: CASRLQGGYEQYF
clone_size: large; v_call: TRBV13; j_call: TRBJ2-1; d_call: .; cdr3_nt: TGTGCCAGCAGCTTACAGGGTAATGAGCAGTTCTTC; cdr3_aa: CASSLQGNEQFF
clone_size: medium-sized; v_call: TRBV6-6; j_call: TRBJ2-1; d_call: .; cdr3_nt: TGTGCCAGCCTAGGGGGGGACAATGAGCAGTTCTTC; cdr3_aa: CASLGGDNEQFF
clone_size: .; v_call: TRBV5-4; j_call: TRBJ1-1; d_call: .; cdr3_nt: TGTGCCAGCAGCCTCGACAGCGACCACACTGAAGCTTTCTTT; cdr3_aa: CASSLDSDHTEAFF
clone_size: .; v_call: TRBV12-3/TRBV12-4; j_call: TRBJ1-1; d_call: .; cdr3_nt: TGTGCCAGCACTCCCCGTATTGGGGGTCTGCGTATGAACACTGAAGCTTTCTTT; cdr3_aa: CASTPRIGGLRMNTEAFF
clone_size: .; v_call: TRBV6-5; j_call: TRBJ2-7; d_call: TRBD1; cdr3_nt: TGTGCCAGCAGCTGGATCCCGGGACAGCAGATGGGGGACGAGCAGTACTTC; cdr3_aa: CASSWIPGQQMGDEQYF
clone_size: .; v_call: TRBV12-3/TRBV12-4; j_call: TRBJ2-7; d_call: .; cdr3_nt: TGTGCCAGCAGTTTATCGGCAGGGTCCTACGAGCAGTACTTC; cdr3_aa: CASSLSAGSYEQYF
clone_size: .; v_call: TRBV19; j_call: TRBJ1-5; d_call: TRBD1; cdr3_nt: TGTGCCAGTACCCCCCAGGGGGGAAATCAGCCCCAGCATTTT; cdr3_aa: CASTPQGGNQPQHF
clone_size: .; v_call: TRBV27; j_call: TRBJ1-4; d_call: .; cdr3_nt: TGTGCCAGCAGTAGTGGAGATACTAATGAAAAACTGTTTTTT; cdr3_aa: CASSSGDTNEKLFF
clone_size: .; v_call: TRBV12-3/TRBV12-4; j_call: TRBJ1-3; d_call: TRBD1; cdr3_nt: TGTGCCAGCAGTTTACCGGGACAGCTACGAAGTAACACCATATATTTT; cdr3_aa: CASSLPGQLRSNTIYF
clone_size: medium-sized; v_call: TRBV18; j_call: TRBJ2-3; d_call: TRBD2; cdr3_nt: TGTGCCAGCTCATCGCTACTAGCGGGGGGGTTGAGCACAGATACGCAGTATTTT; cdr3_aa: CASSSLLAGGLSTDTQYF
clone_size: medium-sized; v_call: TRBV19; j_call: TRBJ2-5; d_call: TRBD1; cdr3_nt: TGTGCCAGTAGGACAGCAGGGGGAGTAGAAGAGACCCAGTACTTC; cdr3_aa: CASRTAGGVEETQYF
clone_size: once; v_call: TRBV11-3; j_call: TRBJ1-2; d_call: TRBD1; cdr3_nt: TGTGCCAGCAGCCGTCCCGGGACAGGGTCCCTCACCTTC; cdr3_aa: CASSRPGTGSLTF
clone_size: few; v_call: TRBV6-1; j_call: TRBJ1-2; d_call: .; cdr3_nt: TGTGCCAGCACGATTACAAGCGACTATGGCTACACCTTC; cdr3_aa: CASTITSDYGYTF
clone_size: few; v_call: TRBV10-1; j_call: TRBJ2-5; d_call: TRBD1; cdr3_nt: TGCGCCAGCAGTCCGGGACAGGGGGGAGAGACCCAGTACTTC; cdr3_aa: CASSPGQGGETQYF
clone_size: .; v_call: TRBV11-3; j_call: TRBJ2-6; d_call: .; cdr3_nt: TGTGCCAGCAGCTTAGTCAGCTCTGGGGCCAACGTCCTGACTTTC; cdr3_aa: CASSLVSSGANVLTF
clone_size: medium-sized; v_call: TRBV27; j_call: TRBJ2-1; d_call: TRBD1; cdr3_nt: TGTGCCAGCAGTTCCGCCGGGACAGCCTACAATGAGCAGTTCTTC; cdr3_aa: CASSSAGTAYNEQFF
clone_size: .; v_call: TRBV6-5; j_call: TRBJ1-5; d_call: TRBD1; cdr3_nt: TGTGCCAGCAGATCTGGACAGGGCGATCAGCCCCAGCATTTT; cdr3_aa: CASRSGQGDQPQHF
clone_size: .; v_call: TRBV20-1; j_call: TRBJ1-5; d_call: TRBD1; cdr3_nt: TGCAGTGCTAGAGCGGCAGGGGGTGGTCAGCCCCAGCATTTT; cdr3_aa: CSARAAGGGQPQHF
clone_size: .; v_call: TRBV12-3/TRBV12-4; j_call: TRBJ1-1; d_call: .; cdr3_nt: TGTGCCAGCAGTCAATTCGGGTTAGGACGGAACACTGAAGCTTTCTTT; cdr3_aa: CASSQFGLGRNTEAFF
clone_size: .; v_call: TRBV5-4; j_call: TRBJ1-2; d_call: .; cdr3_nt: TGTGCCAGCAGGGCGAGGGCAGGGGCGTCCTATGGCTACACCTTC; cdr3_aa: CASRARAGASYGYTF
clone_size: medium-sized; v_call: TRBV19; j_call: TRBJ1-4; d_call: .; cdr3_nt: TGTGCCAGTAGTCCGCCGTTCACCCGGGACGAAGCGGAAAAACTGTTTTTT; cdr3_aa: CASSPPFTRDEAEKLFF
clone_size: .; v_call: TRBV12-3/TRBV12-4; j_call: TRBJ1-1; d_call: .; cdr3_nt: TGTGCCAGCAGTAATCAGGGGAGCACTGAAGCTTTCTTT; cdr3_aa: CASSNQGSTEAFF
clone_size: medium-sized; v_call: TRBV27; j_call: TRBJ1-5; d_call: .; cdr3_nt: TGTGCCAGCAGTTTAATCTGGGCACAGCCCCAGCATTTT; cdr3_aa: CASSLIWAQPQHF
clone_size: medium-sized; v_call: TRBV6-2/TRBV6-3; j_call: TRBJ2-2; d_call: .; cdr3_nt: TGTGCCAGCAGCCCTTCTTCCAACGGGGAGCTGTTTTTT; cdr3_aa: CASSPSSNGELFF